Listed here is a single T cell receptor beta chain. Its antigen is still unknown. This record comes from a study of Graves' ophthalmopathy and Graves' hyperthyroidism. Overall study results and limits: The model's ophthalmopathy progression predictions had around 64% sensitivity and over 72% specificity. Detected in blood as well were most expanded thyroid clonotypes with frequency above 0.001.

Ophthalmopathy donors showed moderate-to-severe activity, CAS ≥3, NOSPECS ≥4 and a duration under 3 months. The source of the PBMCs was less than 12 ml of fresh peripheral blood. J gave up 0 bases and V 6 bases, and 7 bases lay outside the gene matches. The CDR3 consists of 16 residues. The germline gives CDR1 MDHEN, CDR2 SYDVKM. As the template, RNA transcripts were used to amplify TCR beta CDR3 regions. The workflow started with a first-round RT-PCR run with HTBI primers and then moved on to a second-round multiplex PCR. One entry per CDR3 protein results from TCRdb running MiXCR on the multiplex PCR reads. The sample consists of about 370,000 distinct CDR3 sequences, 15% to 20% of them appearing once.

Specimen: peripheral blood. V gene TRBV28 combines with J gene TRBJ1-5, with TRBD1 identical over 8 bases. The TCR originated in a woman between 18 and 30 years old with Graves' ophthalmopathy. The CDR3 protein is CASRKIQGGSNQPQHF. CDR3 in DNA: TGTGCCAGCAGAAAAATACAGGGGGGTAGCAATCAGCCCCAGCATTTT. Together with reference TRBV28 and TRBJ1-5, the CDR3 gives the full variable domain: DVKVTQSSRYLVKRTGEKVFLECVQDMDHENMFWYRQDPGLGLRLIYFSYDVKMKEKGDIPEGYSVSREKKERFSLILESASTNQTSMYLCASRKIQGGSNQPQHFGDGTRLSIL.